This section outlines one TCR beta chain sequence together with its context. It lacks a known antigen. No much larger clonotype is one base removed from it; base qualities were not supplied. The sample originates from a study of cytomegalovirus exposure and HLA in healthy donors (dated by TCRdb to 2015 to 2018). Turning to the overall study: According to an earlier analysis of 550 to 700 of the donors, about 179 million T cells yielded roughly 110 million unique TCR beta sequences and more than 250 Gb of sequence data. Roughly 300 gigabases of sequencing data and approximately 85 million unique TCR sequences were included in an early release covering over 600 HLA-typed donors. The genetic ancestry cluster associated with self-reported Caucasian donors included about 81% of the approximately 410 genotyped donors. The study aimed to test whether cataloging public T cell receptors could reveal signatures of past pathogen exposure. Using immunosequencing, the study profiled T cell repertoires from about 610 subjects and related those repertoires to cytomegalovirus serostatus. Along with the approximately 600-subject first cohort, a separate validation cohort of over a hundred different subjects was used. The study combined high-throughput TCR immunosequencing, statistical association of individual TCRs with disease status, and machine learning to predict cytomegalovirus infection status. A later analysis re-analyzed previously published TCR beta repertoires from about 600 donors and added high-resolution HLA genotyping to study TCR occurrence patterns. Rather than using new phenotypic data, the later analysis identified candidate immune exposures from TCR beta sequences and from how often those sequences occurred across donors. An earlier analysis of fewer than 750 of the donors used high-throughput TCR beta sequencing to judge whether each TCR beta V gene segment behaved as functional or pseudogenic. Donor age, sex, ethnicity and CMV serostatus were compiled together with the repertoire data. Genome-wide SNP genotypes for about three fifths of the roughly 670 donors were used in a later genetic analysis, which treated that subset as a discovery cohort. Every discovery cohort repertoire had been produced on one sequencing platform. Both class I and class II loci were covered by HLA typing, at four-digit resolution. The number of typed donors differed by locus: roughly 629-630 for A, B, C, DRB1 and DQB1; 500 to 550 for DQA1; 606 for DPA1; and 450 to 480 for DPB1. About five DR-DQ haplotypes were treated as single units for association and clustering because of strong linkage in the cohort. Among almost 400 genotyped donors of the cohort, an average of about 240,000 unique TCR beta nucleotide sequences were sequenced per donor, 15% to 20% of them non-productive. What the study reported, not specific to this receptor: CMV serostatus was the only immune exposure information available for the cohort. The cohort was sequenced for TCR beta chains only, and without alpha or paired-chain data the features that could be detected were limited. The sequencing pipeline was judged likely to have produced a cluster of highly shared sequence variants as a technical artifact. A later analysis associated about 17,000 TCR beta sequences with specific HLA alleles at a false discovery rate of 0.05. Roughly uniform sequencing depth across donors was assumed in presence/absence analyses, although this assumption may not hold. The study gave a list of 150 to 200 TCR beta chains associated with cytomegalovirus. When HLA alleles, especially DR and DQ, strongly co-occurred, TCR associations were difficult to assign to individual alleles. According to a later analysis, TCR association rates differed among HLA loci, with DRB1 alleles showing the most associated TCRs and HLA-C alleles showing the fewest. The earlier analysis of approximately 540 of the donors excluded over 15 rarely observed V segments, including chromosome 9 orphons, because counts were too low. The authors suggested that the approach could potentially be generalized to other disease states and immunological phenotypes. V-gene and J-gene trimming of TCR beta chains was associated with a missense DCLRE1C variant in a later genetic analysis, and the association was replicated in an independent cohort. The classifier was reported to diagnose cytomegalovirus status with high specificity and sensitivity in both the original and validation cohorts. A few of the identified cytomegalovirus-associated TCR beta chains were confirmed in vitro to be specific for cytomegalovirus antigens. A further reported finding was that TCR beta sequences accurately predicted the HLA-A and HLA-B alleles for most subjects in the first cohort. A later genetic analysis reported fewer N-insertions in productive TCRs among donors in an Asian-associated ancestry cluster than the approximately 670-donor mean. In a later analysis, HLA-associated TCR beta chains were found to be more clonally expanded and to have lower generation probabilities than equally common non-associated chains. While some public TCRs were present in many individuals, most TCR sequences turned up only very rarely across donors. Some IMGT-functional V segments, including TRBV6-2 and TRBV6-3, could not be told apart with the 87-base-pair reads, so those segments were excluded. An earlier analysis of several hundred of the donors showed that most TCR beta V segments appeared in productive rearrangements either about 87% or about 30% of the time, which broadly matched IMGT annotations. Several of the top co-occurrence clusters appeared to be linked to parvovirus B19, influenza, CMV and Epstein-Barr virus, according to a later analysis. Correlated functional status among segregating V segments might reflect linkage disequilibrium, but an unknown experimental factor could not be ruled out. Most CMV-associated TCR beta chains appeared to be HLA-restricted in a later analysis, and the HLA associations seemed to be driven largely by CMV exposure. Because HLA typing was missing for some donors at each locus, association tests included only the typed subset.

In total, 630 or so healthy bone marrow donors made up the cohort. Cohort members were all nominally healthy when sampled, although unrecorded immune exposures were likely present. The donor was CMV seronegative and belonged to the group of 320 or so seronegative cohort members. A peripheral blood sample was collected from each donor, and TCR beta sequencing was performed on peripheral blood mononuclear cells. Genomic DNA extraction from the blood cell samples was performed with the Qiagen DNeasy Blood Extraction Kit. The V end gives up 4 bases and the J end 5 bases, leaving 11 bases in the junction not matched to a gene. Counted from cysteine to phenylalanine, this CDR3 has 18 amino acids. Of all the DNA, just the CDR3 is kept, 54 bases in frame from base 1. The germline V gene (reference sequence) supplies CDR1 LNHDA and CDR2 SQIVND. Library prep was done by the immunoSEQ multiplex PCR assay. For the multiplex PCR, a mixture combining 60 forward primers for TCR Vbeta segments and 13 reverse primers for TCR Jbeta segments was used. The CDR3 region of rearranged TCR beta genes was amplified from genomic DNA with a multiplex PCR assay. The Illumina HiSeq System was used to sequence the amplified TCR beta libraries as 87-base-pair reads. The study's own analysis went as follows. Across the 600 to 700 repertoires, a later analysis counted tens of millions of unique TCR beta chains, roughly 11 million of which were shared by at least two donors. To remove PCR and sequencing errors, raw reads were error-corrected and collapsed into unique sequences using a nearest-neighbor algorithm that merged closely related sequences. Alignment of CDR3 sequences to IMGT reference sequences was used to assign V, D and J gene segments. For a sequence to be retained, a match of at least six nucleotides was required to both a V gene segment and a J gene segment. A rearrangement counted as productive if the CDR3 had no stop codons and remained in frame with V and J, and every other rearrangement counted as non-productive. CDR3 was defined according to IMGT convention as the region running from the second conserved V-encoded cysteine to the conserved J-encoded phenylalanine. The earlier analysis of some 550 of the donors excluded any sequence lacking an unambiguous match to a single V gene segment. An earlier analysis of some 500 of the donors classified V segments as functional when productive rearrangements were above 56.7% and as segregating when the standard deviation between donors was above 5%. A statistical classification framework was developed to diagnose cytomegalovirus status using the catalog of TCR beta chain sequences. In a later analysis, V and J genes were assigned by comparing TCR nucleotide sequences against IMGT/GENE-DB human TR gene sequences. A later analysis assigned CDR3 sequences and most-parsimonious VDJ recombination scenarios with the TCRdist pipeline. In a later analysis, each TCR beta chain was defined by its CDR3 amino acid sequence together with its V-gene family, and reads without a unique V-gene family were excluded. In a later analysis, nearly 600 highly shared, low-generation-probability nucleotide sequences were removed to address suspected cross-contamination and a sequencing artifact. For each public chain, a later analysis derived a clonal expansion index from normalized ranks of inferred template counts within each repertoire. Generation probabilities in a later analysis came from a VDJ recombination model fitted to out-of-frame rearrangements, and those results were checked against IGoR. In a later analysis, hypergeometric tests were used to score TCR-TCR, TCR-HLA and TCR-CMV co-occurrence, with a repertoire-size bias correction applied to TCR pairs. In a later analysis, false discovery rates were estimated by permuting HLA or CMV assignments 20 times. A later analysis grouped co-occurring TCRs with DBSCAN, adding TCRdist sequence similarity when clustering within HLA-allele-positive subsets. Repertoires with fewer than 30,000 or more than 120,000 public chains were left out of co-occurrence clustering, as were about five repertoires with anomalous nucleotide sharing. Held by TCRdb, this immuneACCESS table contains in-frame sequences only and omits some clones. Under half of the omission traces to an unresolved V gene where checked; the cause of the rest is unknown. D and trimming were read from the DNA, whereas the V and J calls and clone size are those reported in that table. A total of more than 150,000 clones appear in this sample, roughly 90% of them only once. The biggest ten clones account for less than 0.3% of the sample.

The rearrangement combines TRBV19 with TRBJ2-2, with 12 central nucleotides matching TRBD2. The specimen sequenced was PBMCs. This sequence was found in a girl under three years old in good health and CMV-seronegative. The CDR3 has the sequence CASSNRRLAGGLTGELFF. In nucleotides, the sequence is TGTGCCAGTAGTAATAGGCGTCTAGCGGGAGGGTTGACCGGGGAGCTGTTTTTT.